A single sample is the source of the 26 T cell receptor beta chains below, sequenced in a study of blood T cell repertoires in COVID-19. Profiled with immunoSEQ multiplex PCR; TCRdb holds only in-frame clones, not every one. Found here are 95,000 to 150,000 clones, roughly 88% of them singletons; the top ten hold 0.7% to 0.9%. The specimen sequenced was peripheral blood. Receptors originate from a woman between 50 and 59 years old with active or convalescent COVID-19.

The chain joins TRBV11-3 to TRBJ2-2, with a tentative D call TRBD2 (6 bases). The V gene's germline CDR1 is SGHNT and CDR2 YENEEA. The V and J ends lost 5 bases and 0 bases respectively, with 10 bases between them. The CDR3 loop spans 15 amino acids. CDR3 region: CASSPSASNTGELFF. The CDR3 region has the DNA TGTGCCAGCAGCCCTAGCGCCTCGAACACCGGGGAGCTGTTTTTT.

V is TRBV29-1 and J is TRBJ2-7; D possibly corresponds to TRBD1 (7 bases). V was shortened by 3 bases and J by 3 bases, with 12 bases between the two germline ends. Germline CDR1 SQVTM, CDR2 ANQGSEA. The length of the CDR3 is 13 residues. CDR3 region: CSVEVRDSYEQYF. CDR3 nucleotide sequence: TGCAGCGTTGAGGTGCGGGACAGCTACGAGCAGTACTTC.

The chain employs TRBV6-2 or TRBV6-3 and TRBJ1-5, with 8 bases aligning to TRBD1. Germline V gene sequence: CDR1 MNHEY, CDR2 SVGEGT. This CDR3 is 15 amino acids long. V trimming: 5 bases; J trimming: 4 bases; junction bases outside the gene matches: 7. CDR3 bases: TGTGCCAGCAGTCCCTGGACAGGGAATAATCAGCCCCAGCATTTT. It yields the protein CASSPWTGNNQPQHF.

The chain couples TRBV5-1 to TRBJ2-4, with 9 bases fitting TRBD1. This CDR3 spans 15 amino acids. V lost 0 bases and J lost 7; bases outside the gene matches: 5. Germline loops: CDR1 SGHRS, CDR2 YFSETQ. The DNA for the CDR3 is TGCGCCAGCAGCTTGGATAGACAGGGGGGGAACATTCAGTACTTC. The encoded protein is CASSLDRQGGNIQYF.

This clone has only one observation. This rearrangement joins TRBV7-9 to TRBJ2-7; TRBD2 aligns across 11 bases. CDR1 is SEHNR and CDR2 is FQNEAQ in the germline V gene (reference sequence). The J segment lost 2 bases and the V segment lost 5 bases, leaving 11 bases of the junction unmatched. CDR3 length equals 17 residues. The CDR3 nucleotides are TGTGCCAGCAGCCCGAAGCCGGGACTAGCGGTAACCTACGAGCAGTACTTC. Translated, it gives CASSPKPGLAVTYEQYF.

The chain employs TRBV10-2 and TRBJ2-5; D is perhaps TRBD1 (6 bases). Germline CDR1 and CDR2: WSHSY and SAAADI. The CDR3 runs to 15 residues. V lost 6 bases and J 0 bases, leaving 14 bases between the germline ends. CDR3 protein: CASRGPGHNQETQYF. In nucleotides, the CDR3 is TGCGCCAGCAGGGGCCCGGGACACAACCAAGAGACCCAGTACTTC.

The rearrangement links TRBV7-2 to TRBJ2-5, with D perhaps matching TRBD2 (5 bases). Germline V CDR1 and CDR2: SGHTA, FQGNSA. CDR3 length: 14 amino acids. V shed 1 base and J shed 0 bases, with 6 bases lying between them. In DNA, the CDR3 is TGTGCCAGCAGCTTAGGGACTCACCAAGAGACCCAGTACTTC. It yields the protein CASSLGTHQETQYF.

The chain couples TRBV28 to TRBJ2-1; 9 nucleotides match TRBD1. V was pared by 11 bases and J by 8 bases, with 13 bases of the junction left unmatched. Per germline, CDR1 MDHEN and CDR2 SYDVKM. CDR3 length: 14 amino acids. The CDR3 coding sequence is TGTGCCGCCACAGGGACAGGGTTTCTCGATGAGCAGTTCTTC. It is translated as CAATGTGFLDEQFF.

The chain carries TRBV7-9 and TRBJ2-7, with 9 bases fitting TRBD2. The CDR3 loop spans 13 amino acids. Germline V lookup: CDR1 SEHNR, CDR2 FQNEAQ (reference sequence). The ends lost 5 bases at V and 6 bases at J; junction bases unmatched: 5. CDR3 loop: CASSPIAGAEQYF. The CDR3 bases are TGTGCCAGCAGCCCGATAGCGGGAGCCGAGCAGTACTTC. Combining the CDR3 with reference TRBV7-9 and TRBJ2-7 gives the whole variable domain DTGVSQNPRHKITKRGQNVTFRCDPISEHNRLYWYRQTLGQGPEFLTYFQNEAQLEKSRLLSDRFSAERPKGSFSTLEIQRTEQGDSAMYLCASSPIAGAEQYFGPGTRLTVT.

The CDR3: CAWSVLDSNQPQHF. The CDR3 nucleotides read TGTGCCTGGAGTGTACTCGATAGCAATCAGCCCCAGCATTTT. This chain joins TRBV30 and TRBJ1-5, with D uncertain. This CDR3 region has 14 residues. Germline V gene lookup returns CDR1 GTSNPN and CDR2 SVGIG (reference sequence). V lost 0 bases and J 0 bases, leaving 6 bases between the germline ends.

The chain combines TRBV2 with TRBJ2-1, with TRBD1 as a possible D gene (6 bases). The germline CDR1 and CDR2 sequences are SNHLY and FYNNEI. V was trimmed by 5 bases and J by 4 bases, leaving 12 bases between them. The length of the CDR3 is 14 residues. The CDR3 DNA sequence: TGTGCCAGCAGTCTCCGGGACATTTACAATGAGCAGTTCTTC. Residues: CASSLRDIYNEQFF.

With respect to this clone: One end of the junction varies from germline; a read error may be responsible. This chain joins TRBV28 and TRBJ2-7; TRBD1 agrees at 11 bases. The CDR3 loop spans 15 amino acids. Germline CDR1 reads MDHEN; CDR2 reads SYDVKM. CDR3 DNA sequence: TGTGCCAGCAGTACAAGGACAGGGGGCTCCCACGAGCAGTACTTC. Amino acids: CASSTRTGGSHEQYF.

The chain uses TRBV28 and TRBJ2-1; possibly TRBD2 for D (7 bases). V was shortened by 5 bases and J by 6 bases, with 17 bases between the two germline ends. The CDR3 runs 15 residues. CDR1 and CDR2 from the germline V gene are MDHEN and SYDVKM. The CDR3 coding sequence is TGTGCCAGCAGTCCGCAGGGGAGGGGAATCAATGAGCAGTTCTTC. Protein product: CASSPQGRGINEQFF.

The CDR3 bases are TGTGCCTGGACAGGGACAGGGGGCAGCGGGAGAGCTTACAATGAGCAGTTCTTC. Translated, it gives CAWTGTGGSGRAYNEQFF. The V gene is TRBV30, the J gene TRBJ2-1, with 12 nucleotides matching TRBD1. CDR3 length equals 18 residues. J gave up 4 bases and V 4 bases, and 14 bases lay outside the gene matches. CDR1 and CDR2 from the germline V gene are GTSNPN and SVGIG (reference sequence).

This rearrangement joins TRBV28 to TRBJ1-5; D might be TRBD1 (6 bases). Between the trimmed V and J ends, which lost 5 bases and 4 bases, there was a span of 12 bases. CDR1 and CDR2 from the germline V gene are MDHEN and SYDVKM. The CDR3 is 14 residues long. The CDR3 region has the DNA TGTGCCAGCAGTGCAGGGGACCCAAATCAGCCCCAGCATTTT. Translated: CASSAGDPNQPQHF.

The chain links TRBV3-1 (or the pseudogene TRBV3-2) to TRBJ2-7, with TRBD2 matching 9 bases. The J segment lost 4 bases and the V segment lost 4 bases, leaving 8 bases of the junction unmatched. Germline lookup yields CDR1 LGHDT and CDR2 YNNKEL (reference sequence). The CDR3 spans 15 residues. CDR3 amino acids: CASSPRQAGGYEQYF. CDR3 nucleotides: TGTGCCAGCAGCCCCCGGCAGGCGGGAGGGTACGAGCAGTACTTC.

This chain uses TRBV7-2 with TRBJ1-2; a possible D gene is TRBD1 (5 bases). Trimming left V 7 bases short and J 5 bases short, with 14 bases between. Germline assignment: CDR1 SGHTA and CDR2 FQGNSA. The CDR3 length is 13 residues. The CDR3 bases are TGTGCCAGCAACGCCGGGACTGCATATGGCTACACCTTC. This gives the protein CASNAGTAYGYTF. The entire variable domain, with the rest obtained from reference TRBV7-2 and TRBJ1-2, is as follows: GAGVSQSPSNKVTEKGKDVELRCDPISGHTALYWYRQSLGQGLEFLIYFQGNSAPDKSGLPSDRFSAERTGGSVSTLTIQRTQQEDSAVYLCASNAGTAYGYTFGSGTRLTVV.

In this sample, this clone turned up once. The rearrangement links TRBV4-1 to TRBJ1-1; the D gene is possibly TRBD1 (5 bases). Deletions cut 1 base from V and 4 bases from J, with 16 bases between. The CDR3 is made up of 16 amino acids. The germline CDR1 and CDR2 sequences are MGHRA and YSYEKL. Here the CDR3 reads CASSQGRGLVGTEAFF. The CDR3, as DNA: TGCGCCAGCAGCCAAGGCCGGGGGTTGGTAGGCACTGAAGCTTTCTTT.

In nucleotides, the CDR3 is TGTGCCAGCAGCTTCCTAACGGGACAGGGACCGAATTCACCCCTCCACTTT. Amino acids: CASSFLTGQGPNSPLHF. This chain links TRBV11-2 with TRBJ1-6; 9 bases fit TRBD1. Losses at the gene ends were 3 bases for V and 7 bases for J; bases not matched to a gene: 10. The length of the CDR3 is 17 residues. Germline lookup yields CDR1 SGHAT and CDR2 FQNNGV. Drawing the rest from reference TRBV11-2 and TRBJ1-6, the complete variable domain is EAGVAQSPRYKIIEKRQSVAFWCNPISGHATLYWYQQILGQGPKLLIQFQNNGVVDDSQLPKDRFSAERLKGVDSTLKIQPAKLEDSAVYLCASSFLTGQGPNSPLHFGNGTRLTVT.

V is TRBV11-2 and J is TRBJ1-3, with D hard to call. V was pared by 1 base and J by 1 base, with 8 bases between. This CDR3 has 15 amino acids. Per germline, CDR1 SGHAT and CDR2 FQNNGV. The CDR3, as DNA: TGTGCCAGCAGCTTAGTCCGGGGATCTGGAAACACCATATATTTT. This encodes CASSLVRGSGNTIYF.

The chain recombines TRBV9 with TRBJ1-2; TRBD1 matches 7 bases. Germline trimming cut 2 bases from V and 7 bases from J; bases unmatched to any gene: 2. This CDR3 is 12 amino acids long. Germline assignment: CDR1 SGDLS and CDR2 YYNGEE. CDR3 loop: CASSVHRGGYTF. The CDR3 region has the DNA TGTGCCAGCAGCGTCCACAGGGGTGGCTACACCTTC.

CDR3 in amino acids: CASSEAYTGGAGKRAFF. The CDR3 region has the DNA TGTGCCAGCAGTGAAGCTTACACAGGGGGCGCGGGGAAGAGAGCTTTCTTT. This chain joins TRBV6-1 and TRBJ1-1; 9 bases are a match to TRBD1. With 0 bases clipped from V and 10 bases from J, the junction kept 15 bases outside the gene matches. CDR1 is MNHNS and CDR2 is SASEGT in the germline V gene. The CDR3 spans 17 residues.

The V gene is TRBV6-5, the J gene TRBJ2-1; D remains ambiguous. This CDR3 is built from 16 residues. From germline, CDR1 is MNHEY and CDR2 SVGAGI. Trimming took off 3 bases at V and 4 bases at J, with 16 bases between the two ends. This CDR3 is CASSYAASPPYNEQFF. In DNA form, the CDR3 reads TGTGCCAGCAGTTATGCGGCCTCCCCCCCTTACAATGAGCAGTTCTTC.

This sequence joins TRBV20-1 and TRBJ1-4; D is perhaps TRBD1 (5 bases). Germline V gene lookup returns CDR1 DFQATT and CDR2 SNEGSKA (reference sequence). The CDR3 length is 13 residues. Deletions cut 3 bases from V and 8 bases from J, with 13 bases between. CDR3 loop: CSASSRVGEKLFF. CDR3 coding DNA: TGCAGTGCTAGTAGCAGGGTCGGGGAAAAACTGTTTTTT.

The V and J genes are TRBV9 and TRBJ2-5; tentative D call: TRBD2 (6 bases). This CDR3 is built from 15 residues. From germline, CDR1 is SGDLS and CDR2 YYNGEE. V was shortened by 3 bases and J by 5 bases, with 17 bases between the two germline ends. CDR3 loop: CASSASGRTGETQYF. CDR3 nucleotide sequence: TGTGCCAGCAGCGCTTCCGGGAGAACGGGGGAGACCCAGTACTTC.

This sequence joins TRBV20-1 and TRBJ2-7; 7 bases align to TRBD2. From germline, CDR1 is DFQATT and CDR2 SNEGSKA (reference sequence). The CDR3 is 13 residues long. The V gene end was trimmed by 3 bases and the J gene end by 5 bases; junction bases not matched to a gene: 7. CDR3 nucleotides: TGCAGTGCTAGTCGCGGGAGTTTCCACGAGCAGTACTTC. This encodes CSASRGSFHEQYF.